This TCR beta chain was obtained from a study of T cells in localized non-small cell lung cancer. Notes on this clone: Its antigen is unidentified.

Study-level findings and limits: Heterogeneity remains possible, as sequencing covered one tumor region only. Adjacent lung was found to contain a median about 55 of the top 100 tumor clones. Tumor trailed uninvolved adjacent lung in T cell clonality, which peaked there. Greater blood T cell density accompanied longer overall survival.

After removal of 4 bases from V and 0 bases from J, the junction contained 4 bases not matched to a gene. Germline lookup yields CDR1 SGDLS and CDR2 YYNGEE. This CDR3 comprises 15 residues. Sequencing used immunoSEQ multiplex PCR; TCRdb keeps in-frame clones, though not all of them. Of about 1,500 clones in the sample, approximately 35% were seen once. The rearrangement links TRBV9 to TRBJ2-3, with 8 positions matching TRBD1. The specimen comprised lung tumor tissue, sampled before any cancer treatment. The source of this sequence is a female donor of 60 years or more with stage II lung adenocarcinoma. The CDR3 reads CASSPQGASTDTQYF. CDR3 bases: TGTGCCAGCAGCCCCCAGGGGGCAAGCACAGATACGCAGTATTTT.